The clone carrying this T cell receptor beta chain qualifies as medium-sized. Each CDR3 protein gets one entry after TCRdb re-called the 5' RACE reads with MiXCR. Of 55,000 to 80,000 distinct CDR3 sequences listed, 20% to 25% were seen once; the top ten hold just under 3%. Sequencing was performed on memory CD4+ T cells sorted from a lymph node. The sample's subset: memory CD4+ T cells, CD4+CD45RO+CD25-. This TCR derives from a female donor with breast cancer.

The CDR3 here is CASSYVKAGKYEQYF. In DNA, the CDR3 is TGTGCCAGCAGTTACGTCAAAGCGGGGAAGTACGAGCAGTACTTC. The V gene is TRBV6-5, the J gene TRBJ2-7; 7 bases align to TRBD2. The CDR3 totals 15 residues. Germline loops: CDR1 MNHEY, CDR2 SVGAGI. V lost 2 bases, J lost 4 bases, and 8 bases stayed unmatched.